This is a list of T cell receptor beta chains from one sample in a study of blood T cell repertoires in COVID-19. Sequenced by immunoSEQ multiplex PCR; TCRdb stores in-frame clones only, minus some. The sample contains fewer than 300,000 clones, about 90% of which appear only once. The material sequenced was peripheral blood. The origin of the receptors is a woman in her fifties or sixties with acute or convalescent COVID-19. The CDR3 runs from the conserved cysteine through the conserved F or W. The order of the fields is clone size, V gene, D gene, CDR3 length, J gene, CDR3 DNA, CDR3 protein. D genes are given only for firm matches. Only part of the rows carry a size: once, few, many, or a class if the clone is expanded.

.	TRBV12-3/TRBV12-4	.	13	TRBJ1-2	TGTGCCAGCAGACAACAGGGAAACTATGGCTACACCTTC	CASRQQGNYGYTF
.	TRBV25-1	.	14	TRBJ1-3	TGTGCCAGCAGCAAAACAGGGTCGGGAAACACCATATATTTT	CASSKTGSGNTIYF
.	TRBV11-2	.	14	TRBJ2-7	TGTGCCAGCAGCTCCGCCGGGGGAAGGTACGAGCAGTACTTC	CASSSAGGRYEQYF
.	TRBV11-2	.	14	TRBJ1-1	TGTGCCAGCAGCTTAGAGGGCGGGAGGACTGAAGCTTTCTTT	CASSLEGGRTEAFF
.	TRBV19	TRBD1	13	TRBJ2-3	TGTGCCAGTACAGGGGGCATAGCAGATACGCAGTATTTT	CASTGGIADTQYF
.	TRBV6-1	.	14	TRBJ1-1	TGTGCCAGCAGTGAATTTCCAGGGAACACTGAAGCTTTCTTT	CASSEFPGNTEAFF
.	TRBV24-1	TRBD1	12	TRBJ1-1	TGTGCCACCAGTGACTCGGACAGGGAAGCTTTCTTT	CATSDSDREAFF
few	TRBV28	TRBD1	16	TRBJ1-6	TGTGCCAGCAGAAGAGCCGGGCAGGGGGTTAATTCACCCCTCCACTTT	CASRRAGQGVNSPLHF
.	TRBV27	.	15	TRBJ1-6	TGTGCCACTGCCCAGGGAAGGGTATATAATTCACCCCTCCACTTT	CATAQGRVYNSPLHF
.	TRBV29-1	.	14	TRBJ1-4	TGCAGCGCCGAATATGGGAGTCCTGGTGAAAAACTGTTTTTT	CSAEYGSPGEKLFF
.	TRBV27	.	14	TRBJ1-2	TGTGCCAGCAGTTTATACAGGGATAACTATGGCTACACCTTC	CASSLYRDNYGYTF
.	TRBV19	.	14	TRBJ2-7	TGTGCCAGTAGTATAAAACTCCCACCCTACGAGCAGTACTTC	CASSIKLPPYEQYF
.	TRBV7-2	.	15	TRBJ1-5	TGTGCCAGCAGCTTAGGCAGGGTTAGCAATCAGCCCCAGCATTTT	CASSLGRVSNQPQHF
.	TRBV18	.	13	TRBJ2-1	TGTGCCAGCTCACCCGGGACTGACAATGAGCAGTTCTTC	CASSPGTDNEQFF
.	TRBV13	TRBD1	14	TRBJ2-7	TGTGCCAGCAGCCCGGGGACAGGGATTTACGAGCAGTACTTC	CASSPGTGIYEQYF
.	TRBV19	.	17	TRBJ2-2	TGTGCCAGTAGGGGCAGGGGTTATCGGTCCACCGTCGGGGAGCTGTTTTTT	CASRGRGYRSTVGELFF
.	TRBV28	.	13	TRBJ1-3	TGTGCCAGCAGCCCACCCGGGTCGTATTCAATATATTTT	CASSPPGSYSIYF
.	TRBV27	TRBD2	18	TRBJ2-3	TGTGCCAGCAGTTTATCCCTAGCGGGAGGGCCTTTCCCAGATACGCAGTATTTT	CASSLSLAGGPFPDTQYF
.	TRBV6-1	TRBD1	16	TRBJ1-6	TGTGCCAGCAGTGAAAGGTCAGGGGGACCCTATTCACCCCTCCACTTT	CASSERSGGPYSPLHF
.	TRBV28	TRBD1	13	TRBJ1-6	TGTGCCAGCAGCACACAGGGGAACTCACCCCTCCACTTT	CASSTQGNSPLHF
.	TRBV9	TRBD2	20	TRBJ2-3	TGTGCCAGCAGCGTAGGCCGAGTAACGGGGGGAGGGCCGTCGGCAGATACGCAGTATTTT	CASSVGRVTGGGPSADTQYF
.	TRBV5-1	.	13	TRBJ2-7	TGCGCCAGCAGCCCGAGAATTCTTTACGAGCAGTACTTC	CASSPRILYEQYF
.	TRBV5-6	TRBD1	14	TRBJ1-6	TGTGCCAGCAGCCCCCGACAGGGGAGCTCACCCCTCCACTTT	CASSPRQGSSPLHF
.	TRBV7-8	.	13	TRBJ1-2	TGTGCCAGCAGCTTAGGCATAACGGAGGGCTACACCTTC	CASSLGITEGYTF
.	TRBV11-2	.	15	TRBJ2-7	TGTGCCAGCAGCCCAACTGGCGGGGCACCCTACGAGCAGTACTTC	CASSPTGGAPYEQYF
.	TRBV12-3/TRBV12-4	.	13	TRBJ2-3	TGTGCCAGCAGGGACTCCATCACAGATACGCAGTATTTT	CASRDSITDTQYF
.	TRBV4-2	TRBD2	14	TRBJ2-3	TGTGCCAGCAGGTCGGGGGGGAACCGTGATACGCAGTATTTT	CASRSGGNRDTQYF
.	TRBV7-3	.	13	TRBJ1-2	TGTGCCAGCAGCTTAATGGGGGAGGCGGGCTACACCTTC	CASSLMGEAGYTF
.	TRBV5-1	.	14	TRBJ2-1	TGCGCCAGCAGCTTGGAGCAGGTCAGGGATGAGCAGTTCTTC	CASSLEQVRDEQFF
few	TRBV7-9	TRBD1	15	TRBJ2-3	TGTGCCAGCAGCTTAGAGGGGGCACGCACAGATACGCAGTATTTT	CASSLEGARTDTQYF
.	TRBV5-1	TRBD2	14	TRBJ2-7	TGCGCCAGCAGCTTGGGGGGACTAGCGGACGAGCAGTACTTC	CASSLGGLADEQYF
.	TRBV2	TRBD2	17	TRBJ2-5	TGTGCCAGCAGTGAAGCGGCTAGACTAGCAGCGCAAGAGACCCAGTACTTC	CASSEAARLAAQETQYF
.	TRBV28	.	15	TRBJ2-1	TGTGCCAGCAGTTTCTCACGCGGTCCGGACAATGAGCAGTTCTTC	CASSFSRGPDNEQFF
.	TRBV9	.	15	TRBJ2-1	TGTGCCAGCAGCGTAGGAGGGAGAGGTTACAATGAGCAGTTCTTC	CASSVGGRGYNEQFF
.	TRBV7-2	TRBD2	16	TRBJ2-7	TGTGCCAGCACCCCCGGACCGGGACTAGTATCCTCCGAGCAGTACTTC	CASTPGPGLVSSEQYF
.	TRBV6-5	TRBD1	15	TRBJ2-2	TGTGCCAGCAGTAGGGACAGGAAGAACACCGGGGAGCTGTTTTTT	CASSRDRKNTGELFF
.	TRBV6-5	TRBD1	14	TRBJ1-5	TGTGCCAGCAGGGGACAGGGTCGAGATCAGCCCCAGCATTTT	CASRGQGRDQPQHF
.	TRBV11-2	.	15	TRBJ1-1	TGTGCCAGCAGCCGGCTTGGGGGCAGCCACACTGAAGCTTTCTTT	CASSRLGGSHTEAFF
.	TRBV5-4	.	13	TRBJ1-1	TGTGCCAGCAGCTTGCCGTTTTCGACTGAAGCTTTCTTT	CASSLPFSTEAFF
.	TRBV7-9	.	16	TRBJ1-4	TGTGCCAGCAGCTTCAGGGGAGGGCTAACTAATGAAAAACTGTTTTTT	CASSFRGGLTNEKLFF
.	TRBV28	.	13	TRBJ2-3	TGTGCCAGCAGTTTGCCGCCAGGGGCGACGCAGTATTTT	CASSLPPGATQYF
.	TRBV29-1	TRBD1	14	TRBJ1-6	TGCAGCGTTGGGGGACAGGGTAATAATTCACCCCTCCACTTT	CSVGGQGNNSPLHF
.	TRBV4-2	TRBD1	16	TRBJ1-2	TGTGCCAGCAGCCGGGACCTTTTGGGGACAGGGGATGGCTACACCTTC	CASSRDLLGTGDGYTF
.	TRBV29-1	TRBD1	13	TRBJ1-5	TGCAGCGTTGCGGGACAGTACAATCAGCCCCAGCATTTT	CSVAGQYNQPQHF
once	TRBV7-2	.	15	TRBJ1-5	TGTGCCAGCAGCTTAGCGTCAGGGAACAATCAGCCCCAGCATTTT	CASSLASGNNQPQHF